This T cell receptor beta chain was captured in a study of T-cell memory formation after mild COVID-19. At the level of the study: TCR clusters were mostly donor specific.

From the 5' RACE reads, TCRdb called clonotypes with MiXCR, one entry per CDR3 protein. The table includes 14,000 to 15,000 distinct CDR3 sequences, roughly a fifth detected once. This clonotype was found a few times. The antigen remains unidentified. Study conclusions and caveats: Cross-reactive memory seemingly joined, as some responding clones were found in pre-infection memory. Later expanders leaned toward CD4+, whereas clones contracting from day 15 to 85 were balanced CD4/CD8.

CDR3 size: 13 residues. Germline CDR1 is KGHDR and CDR2 is SFDVKD. Trimming shortened V by 4 bases and J by 2 bases, and 6 bases separated the two germline ends. Sequencing was done on a sample of PBMCs or a T cell subset sorted from them (not recorded which). This sequence joins TRBV24-1 and TRBJ2-3, with unresolved D. The TCR comes from a man between 18 and 29 years old who had mild COVID-19 (a few samples of this study predate the infection). Cell type and time point are not known. The CDR3 DNA reads TGTGCCACCAGTGACCCGAACACAGATACGCAGTATTTT. Translating gives CATSDPNTDTQYF.